A single sample gave rise to the 29 T cell receptor beta chains below, sequenced in a study of T cell clonality in common variable immunodeficiency. General study results and limits: Fewer deletions and N-nucleotide insertions were reportedly seen in common variable immunodeficiency TCR beta sequences.

For these receptors, no antigen is known. Assay: immunoSEQ multiplex PCR; the TCRdb copy retains only in-frame clones and omits some. The specimen has about 28,000 clones, none found just once. The sample was peripheral blood mononuclear cells. All receptors come from a human donor with common variable immunodeficiency.

This clone was seen at least ten times. The read ends 3 residues before the CDR3 terminus; that terminus is restored from the germline J gene. The chain is built from TRBV4-1 and TRBJ1-4; 10 positions agree with TRBD1. Germline V gene lookup returns CDR1 MGHRA and CDR2 YSYEKL. This CDR3 has 16 residues. Germline trimming cut 3 bases from V and 6 bases from J; bases unmatched to any gene: 7. The part of the CDR3 DNA that was read is TGCGCCAGCAGCCAGACTCGGGACAGGGGAGATGAAAAA. Protein product: CASSQTRDRGDEK. The whole CDR3 protein reads CASSQTRDRGDEKLFF.

This clone was seen repeatedly, ten times or more. The sequence runs out 3 residues before the end of the CDR3; the remainder is reconstructed from the germline J gene. The V and J genes are TRBV6-2 or TRBV6-3 and TRBJ1-5; D gene ambiguous. In germline, CDR1 is MNHEY, CDR2 SVGEGT. With 6 bases removed from V and 0 bases from J, the gap between germline ends came to 12 bases. The CDR3 runs to 15 residues. The CDR3 sequence is CASRQTQHSNQPQHF. The sequenced part of the CDR3 DNA is TGTGCCAGCAGACAAACACAGCATAGCAATCAGCCC.

This clone was counted only a few times. The read ends 3 residues before the CDR3 terminus; that terminus is restored from the germline J gene. This chain uses TRBV5-6 with TRBJ1-1; no clear D. The V end lost 6 bases, the J end lost 4 bases, and 13 bases lay between the germline ends. Germline loops: CDR1 SGHDT, CDR2 YYEEEE. CDR3 size: 13 residues. CDR3 sequence: CASNKVLSTEAFF. Incomplete CDR3 DNA: TGTGCCAGCAACAAGGTCCTGAGCACTGAA.

This clone was counted many times. The read finishes 3 residues shy of the CDR3 end, and the germline J gene is used to complete it. The chain carries TRBV20-1 and TRBJ1-3; the match to TRBD1 covers 10 bases. Germline CDR1 and CDR2: DFQATT and SNEGSKA (reference sequence). This CDR3 is built from 13 residues. The sequenced part of the CDR3 DNA is TGCAGTGCTAGAGATCTTCCGGGACAGGGG. Its translation: CSARDLPGQG. The whole CDR3 is CSARDLPGQGIYF.

Regarding this clone: The read stops 3 residues short of the end of the CDR3; the missing end is completed from the germline J gene. The chain joins TRBV20-1 to TRBJ2-7, with unresolved D. Trimming removed 2 bases from V and 3 bases from J, with 17 bases in between. The CDR3 length is 15 residues. Germline V gene data show CDR1 as DFQATT and CDR2 as SNEGSKA (reference sequence). CDR3 DNA, as far as it was read: TGCAGTGCTAGATCCGAAAGTCAGTCCGTCTACGAG. This sequence encodes CSARSESQSVYE. In full, the CDR3 reads CSARSESQSVYEQYF.

This clone came up a few times. The read comes to an end 3 residues before the CDR3 does, leaving the germline J gene to fill in the end. The chain links TRBV20-1 to TRBJ1-1; TRBD1 might be the D (5 bases). The CDR3 is 12 amino acids. Germline CDR1 is DFQATT and CDR2 is SNEGSKA (reference sequence). Partial CDR3 DNA: TGCAGTGCTAGAGATGGGGCGCCCGAA. Its protein is CSARDGAPE. The entire CDR3 reads CSARDGAPEAFF.

This clone appeared many times. The CDR3 end is not reached by the read, which stops 3 residues before it; the germline J gene fills it in. The V gene is TRBV18, the J gene TRBJ1-5; perhaps TRBD1 as D (6 bases). The CDR3 has 16 residues. V lost 5 bases and J lost 5, with 19 bases in between. Germline V gene lookup returns CDR1 KGHSH and CDR2 LQKENI. The CDR3 sequence is CASSESDSLRYQPQHF. The CDR3 bases that were read are TGTGCCAGCTCAGAATCGGACAGTCTTCGGTATCAGCCC.

With respect to this clone: The read gets to within 3 residues of the CDR3 end, and the germline J gene fills in the rest. Other DNA sequences within the sample encode an identical CDR3. This rearrangement joins TRBV19 to TRBJ2-2; no clear D. Germline-derived CDR1 and CDR2 are LNHDA and SQIVND (reference sequence). The CDR3 length is 13 residues. Trimming cost V 4 bases and J 2 bases, with 5 bases left between them. Incomplete CDR3 DNA: TGTGCCAGTAGTACTCTTAACACCGGGGAG. As protein: CASSTLNTGE. The entire CDR3 is CASSTLNTGELFF.

This clone came up many times. Read data end 3 residues before the CDR3 end; the end is taken from the germline J gene. This rearrangement joins TRBV29-1 to TRBJ2-1; D is perhaps TRBD2 (6 bases). The CDR3 consists of 13 residues. With 4 bases removed from V and 5 bases from J, the gap between germline ends came to 12 bases. Germline assignment: CDR1 SQVTM and CDR2 ANQGSEA. CDR3 DNA, as far as it was read: TGCAGCGTTGGACTCTGGGGGGACAATGAG. It translates to CSVGLWGDNE. The complete CDR3 sequence is CSVGLWGDNEQFF.

A remark on this clone: The CDR3 goes on 3 residues after the read ends, and that part is filled in from the germline J gene. The rearrangement uses TRBV18 and TRBJ2-3; 8 bases map to TRBD2. With 0 bases clipped from V and 5 bases from J, the junction kept 4 bases outside the gene matches. CDR1 and CDR2 (germline): KGHSH, LQKENI. The CDR3 has 15 amino acids. The covered CDR3 bases are TGTGCCAGCTCACCACCGCTAGCGGGTATAGATACG. The encoded protein is CASSPPLAGIDT. The whole CDR3 protein reads CASSPPLAGIDTQYF.

At least ten counts were recorded for this clone. The read terminates 3 residues ahead of where the CDR3 ends, so the germline J gene completes it. The chain is built from TRBV19 and TRBJ1-3; TRBD1 might be the D (5 bases). The CDR3 runs 15 residues. Germline loops: CDR1 LNHDA, CDR2 SQIVND (reference sequence). The ends were cut back, 4 bases at V and 4 bases at J, with 14 bases in the middle. CDR3 sequence: CASSTNRNPGNTIYF. The CDR3 bases that were read are TGTGCCAGTAGTACCAACAGGAATCCAGGAAACACC.

In its sample, this clone was seen many times. Read coverage stops 3 residues before the CDR3 terminus; the germline J gene supplies the remainder. This chain joins TRBV2 and TRBJ2-3; D is perhaps TRBD1 (6 bases). V was trimmed by 6 bases and J by 2 bases, leaving 12 bases between them. The CDR3 runs 14 residues. CDR1 and CDR2 from the germline V gene are SNHLY and FYNNEI. CDR3 DNA, as far as it was read: TGTGCCAGCAGGGCAGGGGTGCCCACAGATACG. This sequence encodes CASRAGVPTDT. The full-length CDR3 reads as CASRAGVPTDTQYF.

Of note for this clone: The read terminates 3 residues ahead of where the CDR3 ends, so the germline J gene completes it. The chain recombines TRBV20-1 with TRBJ2-7, with D possibly TRBD1 on 6 matching bases. Germline CDR1 is DFQATT and CDR2 is SNEGSKA (reference sequence). CDR3 length: 14 amino acids. V lost 0 bases to trimming and J lost 5 bases, with 14 bases between them. The CDR3 here is CSARDIGRGHEQYF. The CDR3 bases that were read are TGCAGTGCTAGAGATATAGGCAGGGGCCACGAG.

This clone was recorded many times. The CDR3 end is not reached by the read, which stops 3 residues before it; the germline J gene fills it in. The chain employs TRBV10-1 and TRBJ2-1; D is undetermined. The germline CDR1 and CDR2 sequences are WNHNN and SYGVQD (reference sequence). The CDR3 runs to 15 residues. Trimming took off 2 bases at V and 3 bases at J, with 11 bases between the two ends. CDR3 residues: CASSESQTGYNEQFF. Partial CDR3 DNA: TGCGCCAGCAGTGAGAGCCAGACTGGCTACAATGAG.

Remarks on this clone: Sequencing ends 3 residues short of the CDR3 end; the germline J gene provides the rest. The J gene is TRBJ2-2, the V gene TRBV2; possibly TRBD2 for D (6 bases). Trimming shortened V by 8 bases and J by 6 bases, and 13 bases separated the two germline ends. Germline V gene data show CDR1 as SNHLY and CDR2 as FYNNEI. This CDR3 contains 13 residues. CDR3 protein: CASGTSVSGELFF. The sequenced part of the CDR3 DNA is TGTGCCAGCGGGACTTCGGTATCCGGGGAG. The entire variable domain, with the rest obtained from reference TRBV2 and TRBJ2-2, is as follows: EPEVTQTPSHQVTQMGQEVILRCVPISNHLYFYWYRQILGQKVEFLVSFYNNEISEKSEIFDDQFSVERPDGSNFTLKIRSTKLEDSAMYFCASGTSVSGELFFGEGSRLTVL.

Of note for this clone: The missing CDR3 end, 3 residues past where the read stops, is filled in from the germline J gene. The chain carries TRBV2 and TRBJ2-7; D uncertain. The CDR3 sequence is 14 residues long. Trimming took off 4 bases at V and 5 bases at J, with 15 bases between the two ends. CDR1 and CDR2 (germline): SNHLY, FYNNEI. Partial CDR3 DNA: TGTGCCAGCAGTGTCATGGCAGGCATCCACGAG. Its translation: CASSVMAGIHE. From start to end, the CDR3 is CASSVMAGIHEQYF.

This clone was found a few times. Read data end 3 residues before the CDR3 end; the end is taken from the germline J gene. The chain recombines TRBV19 with TRBJ2-7, with 9 positions matching TRBD1. There are 13 residues in the CDR3. Per the germline V gene, CDR1 is LNHDA and CDR2 is SQIVND (reference sequence). V gave up 5 bases and J gave up 5 bases; unmatched junction bases: 4. The covered CDR3 bases are TGTGCCAGTAGTGTACAGGGGGCTCACGAG. It is translated as CASSVQGAHE. The whole CDR3 region reads CASSVQGAHEQYF.

As concerns this clone: The read ends 3 residues early relative to the CDR3; the germline J gene fills the gap. The chain is built from TRBV7-2 and TRBJ1-2, with D possibly being TRBD1 (6 bases). CDR1 and CDR2 from the germline V gene are SGHTA and FQGNSA. CDR3 length: 13 amino acids. V was pared by 6 bases and J by 2 bases, with 10 bases between. CDR3 loop: CASSYGQNYGYTF. The part of the CDR3 DNA that was read is TGTGCCAGCAGTTACGGACAGAACTATGGC.

This clone was counted at least ten times. The sequenced fragment ends 3 residues before the CDR3 boundary, so the rest is inferred from the germline J gene. V and J are TRBV14 and TRBJ2-7; D perhaps matches TRBD2 (5 bases). V was shortened by 0 bases and J by 4 bases, with 10 bases between the two germline ends. The CDR3 loop spans 14 amino acids. Germline CDR1 reads SGHDN; CDR2 reads FVKESK. This CDR3 is CASSQDEGLYEQYF. CDR3 bases read: TGTGCCAGCAGCCAAGATGAGGGTTTGTACGAG.

Concerning this clone: The CDR3 end falls 3 residues outside the read, so it is completed with the germline J gene. V and J are TRBV18 and TRBJ1-5; no clear D gene. This CDR3 comprises 14 residues. The germline V gene encodes CDR1 KGHSH and CDR2 LQKENI. V was trimmed by 4 bases and J by 0 bases, leaving 7 bases between them. The CDR3 loop is CASSLRASNQPQHF. The sequenced part of the CDR3 DNA is TGTGCCAGCTCACTTCGAGCTAGCAATCAGCCC.

This clone appeared many times. The CDR3 end lies 3 residues beyond the end of the read and is filled in from the germline J gene. The J gene is TRBJ2-1, the V gene TRBV20-1; TRBD1 agrees at 7 bases. CDR1 is DFQATT and CDR2 is SNEGSKA in the germline V gene (reference sequence). There are 15 residues in the CDR3. After removal of 5 bases from V and 0 bases from J, the junction contained 7 bases not matched to a gene. CDR3 DNA (partial): TGCAGTGCTCCGACAGGGATCAGCTCCTACAATGAG. Translation gives CSAPTGISSYNE. The entire CDR3 sequence reads CSAPTGISSYNEQFF.

This clone was seen many times. The CDR3 end falls 3 residues outside the read, so it is completed with the germline J gene. The rearrangement uses TRBV19 and TRBJ2-5; 8 bases map to TRBD2. V lost 5 bases, J lost 5 bases, and 10 bases stayed unmatched. Germline CDR1 is LNHDA and CDR2 is SQIVND (reference sequence). This CDR3 is built from 15 residues. The CDR3 DNA, read in part, is TGTGCCAGTAGTTCCACAGCGGGAGTTGGGGAGACC. Its translation: CASSSTAGVGET. The full-length CDR3 reads as CASSSTAGVGETQYF.

At least ten counts were recorded for this clone. The read is 3 residues too short to cover the CDR3 end, so that end is filled in from the germline J gene. The chain links TRBV6-4 to TRBJ2-1; TRBD2 agrees at 9 bases. The CDR3 extends over 15 amino acids. V gave up 5 bases and J gave up 6 bases; unmatched junction bases: 8. The germline gives CDR1 MRHNA, CDR2 SNTAGT. The DNA read from the CDR3 is TGTGCCAGCAGTACGTTAGCGGGAGTTGCCAATGAG. It is translated as CASSTLAGVANE. The whole CDR3 sequence is CASSTLAGVANEQFF.

Only a few counts were recorded for this clone. The read terminates 3 residues before the CDR3 end, so the remaining end is supplied by the germline J gene. The genes are TRBV7-3 and TRBJ2-5; D possibly corresponds to TRBD2 (5 bases). This CDR3 has 13 amino acids. V lost 5 bases and J 3 bases, leaving 10 bases between the germline ends. CDR1 and CDR2 from the germline V gene are SGHTA and FQGTGA. CDR3 bases read: TGTGCCAGCAGCCAAACTAGTAAAGAGACC. This sequence encodes CASSQTSKET. The CDR3, in full, reads CASSQTSKETQYF.

For this clone: Read data end 3 residues before the CDR3 end; the end is taken from the germline J gene. This sequence joins TRBV18 and TRBJ2-1; 10 bases are a match to TRBD2. Germline CDR1 is KGHSH and CDR2 is LQKENI. V was clipped by 1 base and J by 7 bases; unmatched bases: 13. The CDR3 sequence is 18 residues long. The CDR3 bases that were read are TGTGCCAGCTCACCACTCCGGATTAATAGCGGGAGGCTTAATGAG. This gives the protein CASSPLRINSGRLNE. The whole CDR3 is CASSPLRINSGRLNEQFF.

Ten or more counts support this clone. The missing CDR3 end, 3 residues past where the read stops, is filled in from the germline J gene. This chain links TRBV6-2 or TRBV6-3 with TRBJ2-1; 12 bases align to TRBD2. The CDR3 is made up of 17 amino acids. In germline, CDR1 is MNHEY, CDR2 SVGEGT. Trimming cost V 4 bases and J 2 bases; bases outside gene matches: 6. The CDR3 spells CASSFRTSGTTYNEQFF. The CDR3 DNA, read in part, is TGTGCCAGCAGTTTTAGGACTAGCGGGACCACCTACAATGAG.

Ten or more counts support this clone. The read falls 3 residues short of the CDR3 end, and the missing part is taken from the germline J gene. The chain is built from TRBV5-1 and TRBJ2-5; D is undetermined. V shed 2 bases and J shed 4 bases, with 9 bases lying between them. Germline assignment: CDR1 SGHRS and CDR2 YFSETQ. The CDR3 spans 13 residues. The CDR3: CASSFKGSETQYF. The sequenced CDR3 bases are TGCGCCAGCAGCTTTAAGGGTTCAGAGACC.

There are many counts of this clone. Coverage ceases 3 residues before the CDR3 finishes, and the germline J gene fills in the end. The gene calls are TRBV13 and TRBJ2-2, with 13 bases aligning to TRBD2. With 5 bases clipped from V and 3 bases from J, the junction kept 6 bases outside the gene matches. The CDR3 runs to 17 residues. Looked up from germline, CDR1 is PRHDT and CDR2 is FYEKMQ (reference sequence). The CDR3 sequence: CASSPWGLAGHTGELFF. Partial CDR3 DNA: TGTGCCAGCAGCCCGTGGGGACTAGCGGGACACACCGGGGAG.

This clone was seen a handful of times. Read coverage stops 3 residues before the CDR3 terminus; the germline J gene supplies the remainder. The genes are TRBV2 and TRBJ2-1; perhaps TRBD2 as D (5 bases). Between the trimmed V and J ends, which lost 2 bases and 9 bases, there was a span of 14 bases. This CDR3 contains 14 residues. The germline V gene has CDR1 SNHLY and CDR2 FYNNEI. CDR3 sequence reads: CASSERELVGEQFF. The sequenced part of the CDR3 DNA is TGTGCCAGCAGTGAAAGAGAACTAGTCGGTGAG.